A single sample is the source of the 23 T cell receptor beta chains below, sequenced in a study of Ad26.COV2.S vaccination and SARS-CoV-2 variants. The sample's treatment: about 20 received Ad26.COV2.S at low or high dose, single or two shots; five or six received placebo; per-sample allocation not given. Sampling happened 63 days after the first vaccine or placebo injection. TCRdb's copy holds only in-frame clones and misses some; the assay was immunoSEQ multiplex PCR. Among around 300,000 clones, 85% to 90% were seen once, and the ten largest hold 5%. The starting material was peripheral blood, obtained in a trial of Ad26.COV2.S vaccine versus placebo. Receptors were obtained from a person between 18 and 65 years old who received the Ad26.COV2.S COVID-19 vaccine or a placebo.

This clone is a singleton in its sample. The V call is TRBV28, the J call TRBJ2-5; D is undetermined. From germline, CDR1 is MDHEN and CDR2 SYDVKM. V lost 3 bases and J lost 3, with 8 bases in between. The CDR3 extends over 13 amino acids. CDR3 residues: CASSFGLEETQYF. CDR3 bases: TGTGCCAGCAGTTTTGGCCTAGAAGAGACCCAGTACTTC.

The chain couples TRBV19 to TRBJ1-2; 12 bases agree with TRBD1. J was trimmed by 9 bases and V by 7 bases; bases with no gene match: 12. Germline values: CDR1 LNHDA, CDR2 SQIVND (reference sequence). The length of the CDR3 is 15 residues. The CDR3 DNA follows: TGTGCCAGTACCTCGCAGCCGGGACAGGGGGCGAGCTACACCTTC. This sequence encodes CASTSQPGQGASYTF.

Here the CDR3 DNA reads TGTGCCAGCAGCCCTCGGTTTGCTAGCGAGGGAAACATTCAGTACTTC. This encodes CASSPRFASEGNIQYF. The chain employs TRBV11-2 and TRBJ2-4, with D perhaps matching TRBD2 (6 bases). The CDR3 is made up of 16 amino acids. V shed 5 bases and J shed 6 bases, with 20 bases lying between them. Germline V gene sequence: CDR1 SGHAT, CDR2 FQNNGV.

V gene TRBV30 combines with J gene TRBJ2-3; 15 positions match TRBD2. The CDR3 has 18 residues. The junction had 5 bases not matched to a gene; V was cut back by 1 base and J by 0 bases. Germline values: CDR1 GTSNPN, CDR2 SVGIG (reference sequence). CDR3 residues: CAWSGGLAGGLSTDTQYF. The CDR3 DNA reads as TGTGCCTGGAGTGGGGGACTAGCGGGAGGCCTAAGCACAGATACGCAGTATTTT. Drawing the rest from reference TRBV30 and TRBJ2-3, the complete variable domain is SQTIHQWPATLVQPVGSPLSLECTVEGTSNPNLYWYRQAAGRGLQLLFYSVGIGQISSEVPQNLSASRPQDRQFILSSKKLLLSDSGFYLCAWSGGLAGGLSTDTQYFGPGTRLTVL.

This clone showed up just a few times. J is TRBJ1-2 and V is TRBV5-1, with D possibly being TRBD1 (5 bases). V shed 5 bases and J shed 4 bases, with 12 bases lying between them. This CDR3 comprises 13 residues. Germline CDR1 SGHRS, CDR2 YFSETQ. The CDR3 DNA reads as TGCGCCAGCAGTAAGGGGTCGGGCTATGGCTACACCTTC. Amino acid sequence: CASSKGSGYGYTF.

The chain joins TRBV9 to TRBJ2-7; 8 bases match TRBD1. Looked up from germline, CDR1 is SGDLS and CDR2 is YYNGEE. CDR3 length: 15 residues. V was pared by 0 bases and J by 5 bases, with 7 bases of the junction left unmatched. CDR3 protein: CASSVGQGASNEQYF. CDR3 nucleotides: TGTGCCAGCAGCGTAGGGCAGGGGGCGTCTAACGAGCAGTACTTC.

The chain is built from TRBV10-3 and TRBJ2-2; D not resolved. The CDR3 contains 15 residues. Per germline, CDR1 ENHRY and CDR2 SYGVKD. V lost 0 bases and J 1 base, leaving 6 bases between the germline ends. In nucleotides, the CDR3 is TGTGCCATCAGTGAGTCTGTAAGGAACACCGGGGAGCTGTTTTTT. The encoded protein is CAISESVRNTGELFF.

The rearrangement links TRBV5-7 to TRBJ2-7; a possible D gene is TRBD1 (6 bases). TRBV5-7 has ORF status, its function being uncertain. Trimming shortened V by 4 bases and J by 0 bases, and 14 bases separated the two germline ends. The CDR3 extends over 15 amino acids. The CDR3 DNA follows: TGTGCCAGCAGCCCAGACAGGTTTAGCTCCTACGAGCAGTACTTC. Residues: CASSPDRFSSYEQYF.

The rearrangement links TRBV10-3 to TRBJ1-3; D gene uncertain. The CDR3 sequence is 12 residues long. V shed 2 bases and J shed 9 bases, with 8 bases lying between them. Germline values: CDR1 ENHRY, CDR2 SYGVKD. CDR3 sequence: CAISEPTSTIYF. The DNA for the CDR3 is TGTGCCATCAGTGAGCCCACTTCCACCATATATTTT.

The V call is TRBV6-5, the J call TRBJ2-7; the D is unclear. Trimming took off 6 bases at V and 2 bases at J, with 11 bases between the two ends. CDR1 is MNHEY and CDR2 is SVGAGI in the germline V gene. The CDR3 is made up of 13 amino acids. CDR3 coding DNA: TGTGCCAGCAGCTGGGCCCAAACCTACGAGCAGTACTTC. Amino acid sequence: CASSWAQTYEQYF.

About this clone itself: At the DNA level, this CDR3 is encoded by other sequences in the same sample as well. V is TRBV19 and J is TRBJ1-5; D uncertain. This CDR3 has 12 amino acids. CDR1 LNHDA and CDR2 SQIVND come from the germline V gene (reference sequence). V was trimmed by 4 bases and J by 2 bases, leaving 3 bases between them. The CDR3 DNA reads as TGTGCCAGTAGTAGAGGCAATCAGCCCCAGCATTTT. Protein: CASSRGNQPQHF.

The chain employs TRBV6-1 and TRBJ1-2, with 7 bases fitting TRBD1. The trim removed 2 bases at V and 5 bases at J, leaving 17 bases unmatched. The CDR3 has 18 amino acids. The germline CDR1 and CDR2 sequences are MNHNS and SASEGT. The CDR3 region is CASSERSGAGGFGYGYTF. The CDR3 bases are TGTGCCAGCAGTGAAAGGTCCGGGGCAGGGGGTTTCGGGTATGGCTACACCTTC.

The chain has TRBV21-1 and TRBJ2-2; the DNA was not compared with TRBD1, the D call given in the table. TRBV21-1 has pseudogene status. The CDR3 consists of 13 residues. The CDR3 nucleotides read TGTGCCAGCAGCGCTCAGGGTGCCGGGGAGCTGTTTTTT. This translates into CASSAQGAGELFF.

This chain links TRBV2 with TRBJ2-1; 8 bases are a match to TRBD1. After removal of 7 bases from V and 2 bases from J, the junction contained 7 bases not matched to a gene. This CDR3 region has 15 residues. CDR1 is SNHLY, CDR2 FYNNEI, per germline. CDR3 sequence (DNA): TGTGCCAGCACCTCAGACAGGGGCCCCTACAATGAGCAGTTCTTC. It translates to CASTSDRGPYNEQFF.

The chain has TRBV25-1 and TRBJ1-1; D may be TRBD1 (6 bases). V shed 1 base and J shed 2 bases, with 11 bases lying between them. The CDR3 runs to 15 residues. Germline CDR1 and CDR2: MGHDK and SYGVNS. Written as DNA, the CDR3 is TGTGCCAGCAGTGAATCCGACAGGAGAAACACTGAAGCTTTCTTT. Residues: CASSESDRRNTEAFF.

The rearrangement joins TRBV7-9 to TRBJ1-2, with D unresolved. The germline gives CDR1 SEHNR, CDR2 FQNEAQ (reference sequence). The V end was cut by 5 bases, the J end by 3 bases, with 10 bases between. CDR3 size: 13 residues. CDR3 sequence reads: CASSPLLHYGYTF. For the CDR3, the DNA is TGTGCCAGCAGCCCCCTCCTCCACTATGGCTACACCTTC.

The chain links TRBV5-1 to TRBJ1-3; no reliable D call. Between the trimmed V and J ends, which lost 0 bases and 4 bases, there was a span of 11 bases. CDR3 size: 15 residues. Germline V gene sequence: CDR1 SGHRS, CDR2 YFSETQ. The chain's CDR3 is CASSLDPLVGNTIYF. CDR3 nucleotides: TGCGCCAGCAGCTTGGACCCGTTAGTCGGAAACACCATATATTTT.

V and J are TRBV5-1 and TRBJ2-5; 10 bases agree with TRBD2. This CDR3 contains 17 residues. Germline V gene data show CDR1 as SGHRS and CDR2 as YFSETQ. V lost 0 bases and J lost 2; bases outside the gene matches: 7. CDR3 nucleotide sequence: TGCGCCAGCAGCTTGGCCACTAGCGGGGCTCCACAAGAGACCCAGTACTTC. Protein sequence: CASSLATSGAPQETQYF.

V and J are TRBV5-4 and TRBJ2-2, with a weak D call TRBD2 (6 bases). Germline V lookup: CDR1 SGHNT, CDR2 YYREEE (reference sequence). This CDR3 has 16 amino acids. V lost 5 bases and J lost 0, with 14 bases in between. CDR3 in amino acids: CASRRAGTSNTGELFF. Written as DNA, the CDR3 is TGTGCCAGCAGGCGGGCGGGAACCTCGAACACCGGGGAGCTGTTTTTT.

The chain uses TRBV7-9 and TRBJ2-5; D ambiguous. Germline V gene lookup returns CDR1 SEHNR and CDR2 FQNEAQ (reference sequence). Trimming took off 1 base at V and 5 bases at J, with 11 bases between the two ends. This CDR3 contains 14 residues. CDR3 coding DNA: TGTGCCAGCAGCTTAGTAGGTGGGCTGGAGACCCAGTACTTC. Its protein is CASSLVGGLETQYF.

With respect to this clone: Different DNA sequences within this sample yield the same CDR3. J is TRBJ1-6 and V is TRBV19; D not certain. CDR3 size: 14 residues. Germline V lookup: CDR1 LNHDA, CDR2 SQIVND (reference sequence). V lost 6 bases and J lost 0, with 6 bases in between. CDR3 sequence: CASRQSSYNSPLHF. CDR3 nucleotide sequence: TGTGCCAGTAGGCAGAGCTCCTATAATTCACCCCTCCACTTT.

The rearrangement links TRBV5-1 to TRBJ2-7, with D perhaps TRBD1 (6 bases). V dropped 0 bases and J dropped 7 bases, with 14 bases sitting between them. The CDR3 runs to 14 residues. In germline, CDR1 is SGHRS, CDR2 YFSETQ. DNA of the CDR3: TGCGCCAGCAGCTTGGGGGGGCAGCTTAATGAGCAGTACTTC. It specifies CASSLGGQLNEQYF.

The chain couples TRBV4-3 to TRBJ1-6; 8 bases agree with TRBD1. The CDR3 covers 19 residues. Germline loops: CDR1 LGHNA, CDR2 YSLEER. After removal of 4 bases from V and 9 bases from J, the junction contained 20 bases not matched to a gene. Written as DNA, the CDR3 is TGCGCCAGCAGCCGAACCGGGACAGGACGTTTCTCGGAGAGTTCACCCCTCCACTTT. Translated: CASSRTGTGRFSESSPLHF.